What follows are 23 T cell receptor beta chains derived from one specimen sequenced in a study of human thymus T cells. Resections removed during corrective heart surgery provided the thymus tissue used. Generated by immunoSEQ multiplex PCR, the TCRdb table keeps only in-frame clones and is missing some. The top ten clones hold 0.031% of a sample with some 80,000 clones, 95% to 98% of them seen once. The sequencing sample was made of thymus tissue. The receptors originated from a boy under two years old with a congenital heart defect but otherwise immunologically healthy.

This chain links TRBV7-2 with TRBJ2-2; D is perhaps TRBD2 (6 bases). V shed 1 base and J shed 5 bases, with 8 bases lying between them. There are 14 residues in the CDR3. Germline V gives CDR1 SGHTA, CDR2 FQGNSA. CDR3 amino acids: CASSLGRGTGELFF. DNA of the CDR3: TGTGCCAGCAGCTTAGGGCGGGGAACCGGGGAGCTGTTTTTT.

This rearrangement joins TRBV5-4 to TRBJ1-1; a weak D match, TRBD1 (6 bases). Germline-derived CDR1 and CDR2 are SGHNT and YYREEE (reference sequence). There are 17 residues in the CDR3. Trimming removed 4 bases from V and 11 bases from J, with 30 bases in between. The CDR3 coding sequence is TGTGCCAGCAGCCCACCTAGTGGGGGGGGCAAATTTACGGGGGCTTTCTTT. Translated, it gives CASSPPSGGGKFTGAFF.

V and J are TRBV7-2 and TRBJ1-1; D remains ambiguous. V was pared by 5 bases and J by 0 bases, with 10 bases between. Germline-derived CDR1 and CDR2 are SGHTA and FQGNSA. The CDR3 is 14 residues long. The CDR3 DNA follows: TGTGCCAGCAGCCGTAGGCAGATGAACACTGAAGCTTTCTTT. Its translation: CASSRRQMNTEAFF.

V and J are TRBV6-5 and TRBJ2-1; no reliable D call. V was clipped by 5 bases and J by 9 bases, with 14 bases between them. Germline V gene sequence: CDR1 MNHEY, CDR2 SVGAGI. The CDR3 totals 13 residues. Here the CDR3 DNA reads TGTGCCAGCAGTCCCGGGTCGGATGGTGAGCAGTTCTTC. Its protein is CASSPGSDGEQFF.

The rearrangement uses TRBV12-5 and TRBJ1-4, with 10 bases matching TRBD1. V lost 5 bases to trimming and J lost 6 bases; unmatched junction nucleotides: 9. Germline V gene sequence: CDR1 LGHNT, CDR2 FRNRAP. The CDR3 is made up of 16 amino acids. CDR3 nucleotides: TGTGCTAGTGGTCACCTCCAGGGACAGGGGTATGAAAAACTGTTTTTT. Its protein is CASGHLQGQGYEKLFF. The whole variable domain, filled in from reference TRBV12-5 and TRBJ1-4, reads DARVTQTPRHKVTEMGQEVTMRCQPILGHNTVFWYRQTMMQGLELLAYFRNRAPLDDSGMPKDRFSAEMPDATLATLKIQPSEPRDSAVYFCASGHLQGQGYEKLFFGSGTQLSVL.

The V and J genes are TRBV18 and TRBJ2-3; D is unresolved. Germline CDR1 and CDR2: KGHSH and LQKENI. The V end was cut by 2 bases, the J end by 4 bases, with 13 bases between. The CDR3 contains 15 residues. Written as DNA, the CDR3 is TGTGCCAGCTCACCAGGGCAGAAGGTTGCAGATACGCAGTATTTT. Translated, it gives CASSPGQKVADTQYF.

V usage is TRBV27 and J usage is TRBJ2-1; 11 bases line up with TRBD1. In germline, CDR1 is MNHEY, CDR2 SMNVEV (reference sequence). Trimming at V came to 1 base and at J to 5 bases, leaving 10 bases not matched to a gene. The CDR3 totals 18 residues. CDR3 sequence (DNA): TGTGCCAGCAGTTTATACCCTCCAGGGACAGGGGGACACAATGAGCAGTTCTTC. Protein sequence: CASSLYPPGTGGHNEQFF.

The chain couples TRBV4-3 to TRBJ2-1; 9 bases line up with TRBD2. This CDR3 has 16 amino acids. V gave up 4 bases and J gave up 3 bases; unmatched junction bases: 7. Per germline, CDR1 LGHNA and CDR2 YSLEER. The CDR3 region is CASSLIAGEIYNEQFF. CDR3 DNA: TGCGCCAGCAGCCTAATAGCGGGGGAGATCTACAATGAGCAGTTCTTC.

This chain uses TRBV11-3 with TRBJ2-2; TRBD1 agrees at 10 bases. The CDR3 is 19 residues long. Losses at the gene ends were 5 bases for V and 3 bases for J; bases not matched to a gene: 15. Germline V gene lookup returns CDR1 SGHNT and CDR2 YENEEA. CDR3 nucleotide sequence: TGTGCCAGCAGCCTCAGCGACGGGACAGGGGCGGATGACACCGGGGAGCTGTTTTTT. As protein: CASSLSDGTGADDTGELFF. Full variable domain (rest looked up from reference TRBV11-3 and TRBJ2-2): EAGVVQSPRYKIIEKKQPVAFWCNPISGHNTLYWYLQNLGQGPELLIRYENEEAVDDSQLPKDRFSAERLKGVDSTLKIQPAELGDSAVYLCASSLSDGTGADDTGELFFGEGSRLTVL.

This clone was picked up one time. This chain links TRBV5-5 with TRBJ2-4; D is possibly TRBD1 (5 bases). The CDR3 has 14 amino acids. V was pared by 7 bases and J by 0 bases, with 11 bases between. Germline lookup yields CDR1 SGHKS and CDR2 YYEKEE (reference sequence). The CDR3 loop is CASGRQLAKNIQYF. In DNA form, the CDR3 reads TGTGCCAGCGGAAGACAGCTAGCCAAAAACATTCAGTACTTC.

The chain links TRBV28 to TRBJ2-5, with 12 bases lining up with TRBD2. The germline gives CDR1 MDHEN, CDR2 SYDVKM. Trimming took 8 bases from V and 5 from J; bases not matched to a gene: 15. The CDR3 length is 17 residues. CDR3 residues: CASADSRLAGEEETQYF. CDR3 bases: TGTGCCAGCGCTGACTCGCGACTAGCGGGAGAGGAGGAGACCCAGTACTTC.

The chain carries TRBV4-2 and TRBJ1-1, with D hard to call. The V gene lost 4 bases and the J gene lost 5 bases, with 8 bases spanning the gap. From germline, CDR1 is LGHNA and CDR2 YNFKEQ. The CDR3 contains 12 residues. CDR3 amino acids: CASSLKGTEAFF. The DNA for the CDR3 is TGTGCCAGCAGCCTGAAAGGGACTGAAGCTTTCTTT.

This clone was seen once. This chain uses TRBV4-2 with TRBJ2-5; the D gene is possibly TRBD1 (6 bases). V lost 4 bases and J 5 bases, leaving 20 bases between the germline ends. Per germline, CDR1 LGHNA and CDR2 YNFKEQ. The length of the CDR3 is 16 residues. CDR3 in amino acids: CASSRPGAAFRETQYF. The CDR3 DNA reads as TGTGCCAGCAGCCGTCCAGGGGCCGCATTTAGGGAGACCCAGTACTTC.

The CDR3: CASSPRGPQTAKNIQYF. CDR3 DNA sequence: TGTGCCAGTAGTCCCCGGGGACCGCAAACGGCCAAAAACATTCAGTACTTC. V usage is TRBV19 and J usage is TRBJ2-4; D might be TRBD1 or TRBD2, each matching 5 bases. V was trimmed by 5 bases and J by 1 base, leaving 18 bases between them. This CDR3 is 17 amino acids long. Germline V gene data show CDR1 as LNHDA and CDR2 as SQIVND (reference sequence).

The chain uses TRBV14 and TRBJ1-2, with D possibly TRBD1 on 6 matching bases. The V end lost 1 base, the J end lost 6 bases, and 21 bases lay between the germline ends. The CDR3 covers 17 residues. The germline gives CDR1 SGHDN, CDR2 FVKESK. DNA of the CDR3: TGTGCCAGCAGCCAAGCTCAGCTACAGGGTAAAGCGGATGGCTACACCTTC. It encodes CASSQAQLQGKADGYTF.

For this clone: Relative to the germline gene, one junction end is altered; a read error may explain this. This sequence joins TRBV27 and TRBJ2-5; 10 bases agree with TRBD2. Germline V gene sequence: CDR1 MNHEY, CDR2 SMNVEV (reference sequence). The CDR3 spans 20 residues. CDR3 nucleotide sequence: TGTGCCAGCAGTTTATCGTCCACCGGACGTGAGGGACTAGCGTTATTCCCGGGGGACTTC. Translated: CASSLSSTGREGLALFPGDF.

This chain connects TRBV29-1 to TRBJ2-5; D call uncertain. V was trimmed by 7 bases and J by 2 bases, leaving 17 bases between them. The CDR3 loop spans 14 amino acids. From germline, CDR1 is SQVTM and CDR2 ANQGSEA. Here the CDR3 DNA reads TGCAGCGCTTCAGAGACCTCGGAGCAAGAGACCCAGTACTTC. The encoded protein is CSASETSEQETQYF.

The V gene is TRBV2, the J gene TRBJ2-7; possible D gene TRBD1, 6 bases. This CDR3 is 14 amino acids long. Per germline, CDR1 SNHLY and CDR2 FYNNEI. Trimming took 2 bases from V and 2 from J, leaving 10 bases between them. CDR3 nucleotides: TGTGCCAGCAGTGAACAGAACAGGGCCTACGAGCAGTACTTC. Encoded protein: CASSEQNRAYEQYF.

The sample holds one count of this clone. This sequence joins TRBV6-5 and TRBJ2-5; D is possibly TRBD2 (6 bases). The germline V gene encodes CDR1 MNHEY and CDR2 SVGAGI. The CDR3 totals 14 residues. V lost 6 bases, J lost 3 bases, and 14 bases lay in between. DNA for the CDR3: TGTGCCAGCAGCAGGCGGGGCGAAGAAGAGACCCAGTACTTC. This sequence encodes CASSRRGEEETQYF.

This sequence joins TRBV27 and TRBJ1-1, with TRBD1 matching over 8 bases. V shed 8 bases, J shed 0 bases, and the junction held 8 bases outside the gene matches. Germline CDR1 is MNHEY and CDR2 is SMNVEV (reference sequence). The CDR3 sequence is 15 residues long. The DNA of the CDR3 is TGTGCCAGCGCGGTTCAGGGGGCGTTGAACACTGAAGCTTTCTTT. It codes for CASAVQGALNTEAFF.

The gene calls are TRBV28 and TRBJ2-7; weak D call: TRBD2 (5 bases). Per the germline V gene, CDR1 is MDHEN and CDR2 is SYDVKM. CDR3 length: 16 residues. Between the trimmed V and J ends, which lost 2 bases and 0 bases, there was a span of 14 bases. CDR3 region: CASSLHPSGSSYEQYF. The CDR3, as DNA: TGTGCCAGCAGTTTACACCCCTCGGGAAGCTCCTACGAGCAGTACTTC.

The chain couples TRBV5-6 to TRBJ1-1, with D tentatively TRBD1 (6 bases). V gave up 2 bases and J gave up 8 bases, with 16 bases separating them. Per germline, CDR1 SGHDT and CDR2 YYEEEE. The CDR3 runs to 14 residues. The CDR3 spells CASSLGGPRREAFF. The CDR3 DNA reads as TGTGCCAGCAGCTTAGGGGGGCCCCGCCGGGAAGCTTTCTTT.

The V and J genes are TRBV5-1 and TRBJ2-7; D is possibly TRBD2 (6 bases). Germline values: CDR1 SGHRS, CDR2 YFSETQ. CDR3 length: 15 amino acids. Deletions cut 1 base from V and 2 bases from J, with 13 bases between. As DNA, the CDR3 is TGCGCCAGCAGCTTGAGGGGCGGGGAGACCTACGAGCAGTACTTC. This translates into CASSLRGGETYEQYF.